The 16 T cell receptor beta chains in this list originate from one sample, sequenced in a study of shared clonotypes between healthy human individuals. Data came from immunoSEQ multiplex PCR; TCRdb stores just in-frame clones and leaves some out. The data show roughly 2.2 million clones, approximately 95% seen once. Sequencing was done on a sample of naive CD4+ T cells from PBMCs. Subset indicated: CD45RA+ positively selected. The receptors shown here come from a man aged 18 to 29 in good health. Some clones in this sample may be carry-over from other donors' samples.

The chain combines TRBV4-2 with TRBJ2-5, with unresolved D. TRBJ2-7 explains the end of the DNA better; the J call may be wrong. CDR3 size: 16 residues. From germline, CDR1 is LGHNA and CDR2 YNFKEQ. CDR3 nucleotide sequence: TGTGCCAGCAGCCAATTTGGGTCCGCCGGCTCCTACGAGCAGTACTTC. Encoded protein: CASSQFGSAGSYEQYF.

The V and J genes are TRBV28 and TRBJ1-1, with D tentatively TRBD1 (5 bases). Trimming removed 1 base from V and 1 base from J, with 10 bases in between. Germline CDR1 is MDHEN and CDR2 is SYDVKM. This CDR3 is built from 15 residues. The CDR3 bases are TGTGCCAGCAGTTTATTTGGGACGGGGAACACTGAAGCTTTCTTT. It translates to CASSLFGTGNTEAFF.

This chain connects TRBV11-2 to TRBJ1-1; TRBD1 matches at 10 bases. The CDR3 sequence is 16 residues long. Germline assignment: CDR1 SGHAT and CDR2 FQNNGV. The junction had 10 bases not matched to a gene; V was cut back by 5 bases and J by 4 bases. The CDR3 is CASSRRGGQGSTEAFF. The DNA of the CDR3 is TGTGCCAGCAGCAGAAGGGGGGGACAGGGGAGCACTGAAGCTTTCTTT.

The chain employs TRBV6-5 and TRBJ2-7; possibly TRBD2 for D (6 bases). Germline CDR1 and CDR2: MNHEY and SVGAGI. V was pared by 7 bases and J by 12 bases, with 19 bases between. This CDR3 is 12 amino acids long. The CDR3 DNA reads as TGTGCCAGCATCAGTAGGCGGGGAGCTGCGTACTTC. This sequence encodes CASISRRGAAYF.

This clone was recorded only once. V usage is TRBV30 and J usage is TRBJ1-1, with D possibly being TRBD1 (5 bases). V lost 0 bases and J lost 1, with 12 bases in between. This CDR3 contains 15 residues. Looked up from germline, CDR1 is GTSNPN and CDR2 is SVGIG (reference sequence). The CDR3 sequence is CAWSVKGLPNTEAFF. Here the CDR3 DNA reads TGTGCCTGGAGTGTAAAGGGGTTGCCGAACACTGAAGCTTTCTTT.

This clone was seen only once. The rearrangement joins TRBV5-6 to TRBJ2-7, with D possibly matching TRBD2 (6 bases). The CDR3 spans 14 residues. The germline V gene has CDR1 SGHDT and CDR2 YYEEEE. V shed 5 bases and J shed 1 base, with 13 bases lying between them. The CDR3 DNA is TGTGCCAGCAGGAGGTGGGGGGTATCCTACGAGCAGTACTTC. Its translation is CASRRWGVSYEQYF.

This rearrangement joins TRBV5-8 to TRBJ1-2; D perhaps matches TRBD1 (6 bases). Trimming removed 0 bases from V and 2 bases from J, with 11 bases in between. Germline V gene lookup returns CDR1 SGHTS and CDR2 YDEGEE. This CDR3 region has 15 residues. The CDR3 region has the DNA TGTGCCAGCAGCTTGGCAGGGGTTGGGAACTATGGCTACACCTTC. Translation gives CASSLAGVGNYGYTF. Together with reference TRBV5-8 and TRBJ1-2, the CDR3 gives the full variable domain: EAGVTQSPTHLIKTRGQQATLRCSPISGHTSVYWYQQALGLGLQFLLWYDEGEERNRGNFPPRFSGRQFPNYSSELNVNALELEDSALYLCASSLAGVGNYGYTFGSGTRLTVV.

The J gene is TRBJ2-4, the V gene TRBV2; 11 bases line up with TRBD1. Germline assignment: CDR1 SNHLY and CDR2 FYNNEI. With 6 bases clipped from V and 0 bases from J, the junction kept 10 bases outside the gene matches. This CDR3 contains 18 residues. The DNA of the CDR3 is TGTGCCAGCAGAACGGACAGGGGGCTCATCCTAGCCAAAAACATTCAGTACTTC. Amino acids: CASRTDRGLILAKNIQYF.

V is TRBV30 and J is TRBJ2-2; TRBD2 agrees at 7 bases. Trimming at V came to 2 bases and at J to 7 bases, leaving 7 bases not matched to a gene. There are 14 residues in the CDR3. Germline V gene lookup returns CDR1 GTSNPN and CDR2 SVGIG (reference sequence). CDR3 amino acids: CAWSKGGSSGELFF. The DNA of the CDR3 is TGTGCCTGGAGTAAGGGCGGGAGTAGCGGGGAGCTGTTTTTT.

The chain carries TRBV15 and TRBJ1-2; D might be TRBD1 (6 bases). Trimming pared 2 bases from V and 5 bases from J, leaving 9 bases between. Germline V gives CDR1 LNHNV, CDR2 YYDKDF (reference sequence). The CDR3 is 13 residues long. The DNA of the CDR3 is TGTGCCACCAGCAGAATACAGGGTTATGGCTACACCTTC. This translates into CATSRIQGYGYTF.

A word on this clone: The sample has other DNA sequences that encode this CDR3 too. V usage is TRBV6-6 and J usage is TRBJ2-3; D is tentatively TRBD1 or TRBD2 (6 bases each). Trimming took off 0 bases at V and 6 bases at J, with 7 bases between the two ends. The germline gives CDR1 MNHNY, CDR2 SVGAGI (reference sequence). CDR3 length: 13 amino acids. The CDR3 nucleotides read TGTGCCAGCAGTTACTCAGGGGGGGATACGCAGTATTTT. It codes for CASSYSGGDTQYF.

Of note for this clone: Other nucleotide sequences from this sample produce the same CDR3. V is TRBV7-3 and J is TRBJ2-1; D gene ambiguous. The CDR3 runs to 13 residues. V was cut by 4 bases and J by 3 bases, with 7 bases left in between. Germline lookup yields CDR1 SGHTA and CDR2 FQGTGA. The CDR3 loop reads CASSSSSYNEQFF. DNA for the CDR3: TGTGCCAGCAGCTCGAGTAGCTACAATGAGCAGTTCTTC. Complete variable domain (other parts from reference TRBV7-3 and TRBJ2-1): GAGVSQTPSNKVTEKGKYVELRCDPISGHTALYWYRQSLGQGPEFLIYFQGTGAADDSGLPNDRFFAVRPEGSVSTLKIQRTERGDSAVYLCASSSSSYNEQFFGPGTRLTVL.

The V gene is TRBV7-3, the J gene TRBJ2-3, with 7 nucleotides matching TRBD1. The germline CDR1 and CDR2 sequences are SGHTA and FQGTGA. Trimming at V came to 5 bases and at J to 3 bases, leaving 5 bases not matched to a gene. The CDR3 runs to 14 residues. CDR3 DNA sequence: TGTGCCAGCAGCCTCAGGACAGGAACAGATACGCAGTATTTT. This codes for CASSLRTGTDTQYF.

The CDR3 region has the DNA TGTGCCAGCAGCTTACCGGGGAGAACTGGGGCCAACGTCCTGACTTTC. Translated: CASSLPGRTGANVLTF. J is TRBJ2-6 and V is TRBV7-2, with a weak D call TRBD2 (5 bases). The V and J ends lost 2 bases and 2 bases respectively, with 10 bases between them. From germline, CDR1 is SGHTA and CDR2 FQGNSA. The CDR3 is 16 amino acids. Drawing the rest from reference TRBV7-2 and TRBJ2-6, the complete variable domain is GAGVSQSPSNKVTEKGKDVELRCDPISGHTALYWYRQSLGQGLEFLIYFQGNSAPDKSGLPSDRFSAERTGGSVSTLTIQRTQQEDSAVYLCASSLPGRTGANVLTFGAGSRLTVL.

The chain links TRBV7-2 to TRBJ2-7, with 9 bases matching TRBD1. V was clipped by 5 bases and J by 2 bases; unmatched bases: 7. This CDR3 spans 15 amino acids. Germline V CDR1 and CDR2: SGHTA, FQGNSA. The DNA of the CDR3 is TGTGCCAGCAGCGCGCCCGGGACAGGGACCTACGAGCAGTACTTC. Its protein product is CASSAPGTGTYEQYF.

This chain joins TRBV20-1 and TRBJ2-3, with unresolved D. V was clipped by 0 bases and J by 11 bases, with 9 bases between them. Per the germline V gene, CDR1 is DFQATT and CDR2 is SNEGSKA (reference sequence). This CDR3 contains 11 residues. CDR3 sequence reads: CSARDSPLQYF. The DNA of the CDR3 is TGCAGTGCTAGAGATTCCCCGTTGCAGTATTTT.